This section outlines one T cell receptor beta chain sequence together with its context. Its antigen is still unknown. This sample was included in a study of cytomegalovirus exposure and HLA in healthy donors. Both 60 Vbeta primers and 13 Jbeta primers went into the PCR. TCRdb's copy holds only in-frame clones and misses some; the assay was immunoSEQ multiplex PCR. The sample has roughly 200,000 clones; roughly 85% are singletons. Regarding the study as a whole: Prior analysis indicated that the majority of TCR beta V segments exhibited productivity approximately 87% or approximately 30% of the time.

CDR1 SNHLY and CDR2 FYNNEI come from the germline V gene. V lost 7 bases and J 8 bases, leaving 12 bases between the germline ends. This CDR3 has 12 residues. V and J are TRBV2 and TRBJ2-1, with D perhaps matching TRBD1 (6 bases). Sample: PBMCs. The TCR comes from a woman between 45 and 65 years old in good health and CMV-seronegative. CDR3 sequence: CASKLQGYEQFF. CDR3 sequence (DNA): TGTGCCAGCAAATTACAGGGCTATGAGCAGTTCTTC.